This entry lists 26 T cell receptor beta chains sequenced from one sample in a study of ipilimumab plus nivolumab after autologous stem cell transplantation. Data came from immunoSEQ multiplex PCR; TCRdb stores just in-frame clones and leaves some out. The sample has roughly 16,000 clones, about 86% seen once. The sample was PBMCs, taken in a trial of ipilimumab plus nivolumab as post-transplant consolidation. Receptors were obtained from a male donor with diffuse large B-cell lymphoma.

The V call is TRBV7-8, the J call TRBJ2-7; tentatively, D is TRBD1 (5 bases). Trimming pared 5 bases from V and 7 bases from J, leaving 18 bases between. The CDR3 runs 14 residues. CDR1 and CDR2 (germline): SGHVS, FQNEAQ. As DNA, the CDR3 is TGTGCCAGCAGCCGGAACTCAGGGCTCGGAGAGCAGTACTTC. This encodes CASSRNSGLGEQYF.

This chain connects TRBV6-1 to TRBJ1-6, with D possibly TRBD1 on 5 matching bases. Germline V gene data show CDR1 as MNHNS and CDR2 as SASEGT. This CDR3 has 15 residues. V was pared by 2 bases and J by 10 bases, with 15 bases between. The CDR3 sequence: CASSEQPGGSSPLHF. CDR3 bases: TGTGCCAGCAGTGAACAACCCGGGGGAAGCTCACCCCTCCACTTT.

The V call is TRBV6-1, the J call TRBJ2-7; 9 positions match TRBD1. V was clipped by 4 bases and J by 3 bases; unmatched bases: 10. CDR3 size: 16 residues. CDR1 and CDR2 from the germline V gene are MNHNS and SASEGT. As DNA, the CDR3 is TGTGCCAGCAGTGGACCCGGGACAGGGCCCTACTACGAGCAGTACTTC. It is translated as CASSGPGTGPYYEQYF.

This clone was seen a single time. This chain links TRBV5-1 with TRBJ2-3; 8 nucleotides align to TRBD2. Germline V gives CDR1 SGHRS, CDR2 YFSETQ. The CDR3 loop spans 19 amino acids. Germline trimming cut 3 bases from V and 4 bases from J; bases unmatched to any gene: 19. CDR3 sequence (DNA): TGCGCCAGCAGCTCTGTGGGGGCCGGGGGGGCCTCAGCACCAGATACGCAGTATTTT. This translates into CASSSVGAGGASAPDTQYF.

The chain links TRBV28 to TRBJ2-6; D is perhaps TRBD1 or TRBD2 (5 bases each). V gave up 3 bases and J gave up 0 bases, with 9 bases separating them. Per germline, CDR1 MDHEN and CDR2 SYDVKM. The CDR3 is 16 amino acids. Here the CDR3 reads CASSLKGSSGANVLTF. The CDR3 nucleotides read TGTGCCAGCAGTTTGAAGGGGAGCTCTGGGGCCAACGTCCTGACTTTC.

This clone was found a few times. J is TRBJ2-7 and V is TRBV6-5; D is possibly TRBD2 (6 bases). The CDR3 has 16 amino acids. The V end lost 0 bases, the J end lost 0 bases, and 12 bases lay between the germline ends. Germline lookup yields CDR1 MNHEY and CDR2 SVGAGI. The CDR3 DNA reads as TGTGCCAGCAGTTACTCGTTCGCGGGGAGCTCCTACGAGCAGTACTTC. It yields the protein CASSYSFAGSSYEQYF.

The genes are TRBV9 and TRBJ1-2; D call uncertain. This CDR3 has 15 residues. Germline V gene lookup returns CDR1 SGDLS and CDR2 YYNGEE. Trimming took 0 bases from V and 7 from J, leaving 16 bases between them. The CDR3, as DNA: TGTGCCAGCAGCGTAGGGTCAGCAACTTGGGGTGGCTACACCTTC. Translating gives CASSVGSATWGGYTF.

In this sample, this clone turned up once. The chain employs TRBV7-3 and TRBJ2-1; 7 bases match TRBD2. Germline V lookup: CDR1 SGHTA, CDR2 FQGTGA. The CDR3 consists of 13 residues. Germline trimming cut 5 bases from V and 11 bases from J; bases unmatched to any gene: 9. The CDR3 loop reads CASSRPRGVKQFF. The DNA of the CDR3 is TGTGCCAGCAGCCGACCCCGGGGGGTTAAGCAGTTCTTC.

The genes are TRBV27 and TRBJ1-6; 8 bases align to TRBD1. Trimming cost V 5 bases and J 7 bases; bases outside gene matches: 4. CDR1 MNHEY and CDR2 SMNVEV come from the germline V gene (reference sequence). This CDR3 region has 14 residues. Here the CDR3 DNA reads TGTGCCAGCAGTGCGGACAGGGAAAATTCACCCCTCCACTTT. Translation gives CASSADRENSPLHF.

The rearrangement links TRBV27 to TRBJ2-1; D remains unclear. CDR1 is MNHEY, CDR2 SMNVEV, per germline (reference sequence). The ends were cut back, 3 bases at V and 0 bases at J, with 3 bases in the middle. The CDR3 runs 13 residues. The CDR3 is CASSLSSYNEQFF. The CDR3 DNA follows: TGTGCCAGCAGTTTGAGCTCCTACAATGAGCAGTTCTTC.

The V and J genes are TRBV28 and TRBJ2-2; no firm D call. The CDR3 loop spans 13 amino acids. Germline CDR1 MDHEN, CDR2 SYDVKM. Trimming removed 8 bases from V and 7 bases from J, with 14 bases in between. As DNA, the CDR3 is TGTGCCAGCGGGGTTCGCCTGGGCGGGGAGCTGTTTTTT. It specifies CASGVRLGGELFF. The complete variable domain, with remaining parts taken from reference TRBV28 and TRBJ2-2, reads DVKVTQSSRYLVKRTGEKVFLECVQDMDHENMFWYRQDPGLGLRLIYFSYDVKMKEKGDIPEGYSVSREKKERFSLILESASTNQTSMYLCASGVRLGGELFFGEGSRLTVL.

This chain links TRBV6-6 with TRBJ2-5; D is perhaps TRBD1 (5 bases). Deletions cut 0 bases from V and 2 bases from J, with 13 bases between. This CDR3 is built from 16 residues. Germline values: CDR1 MNHNY, CDR2 SVGAGI (reference sequence). The CDR3 is CASSYSKGQTQETQYF. In nucleotides, the CDR3 is TGTGCCAGCAGTTACTCGAAGGGGCAGACTCAAGAGACCCAGTACTTC.

The chain couples TRBV6-5 to TRBJ2-7; 7 nucleotides match TRBD2. This CDR3 is 12 amino acids long. V lost 8 bases and J lost 6; bases outside the gene matches: 7. Germline V gene lookup returns CDR1 MNHEY and CDR2 SVGAGI. The CDR3 DNA sequence: TGTGCCAGCTCCGGCCCGGGAGGCGAGCAGTACTTC. Translation: CASSGPGGEQYF.

The chain joins TRBV28 to TRBJ2-5; 10 bases line up with TRBD2. Germline values: CDR1 MDHEN, CDR2 SYDVKM. Losses at the gene ends were 6 bases for V and 5 bases for J; bases not matched to a gene: 12. This CDR3 comprises 16 residues. This CDR3 is CASSSLAGERGETQYF. The CDR3 bases are TGTGCCAGCAGCTCCCTAGCGGGAGAGCGGGGGGAGACCCAGTACTTC.

This rearrangement joins TRBV11-2 to TRBJ2-7; 10 nucleotides line up with TRBD1. This CDR3 comprises 16 residues. CDR1 SGHAT and CDR2 FQNNGV come from the germline V gene. The V segment lost 1 base and the J segment 2 bases; nucleotides outside the gene matches: 5. This chain's CDR3 is CASSLVRTGGAYEQYF. CDR3 coding DNA: TGTGCCAGCAGCTTAGTAAGGACAGGGGGGGCCTACGAGCAGTACTTC.

Comment on this clone: Distinct nucleotide sequences in the sample also encode this CDR3. The V gene is TRBV7-2, the J gene TRBJ2-1, with D perhaps being TRBD1 or TRBD2 (5 bases each). The CDR3 covers 15 residues. Trimming shortened V by 4 bases and J by 5 bases, and 15 bases separated the two germline ends. Germline lookup yields CDR1 SGHTA and CDR2 FQGNSA. Written as DNA, the CDR3 is TGTGCCAGCAGCTCCGGGACCTTACCCCACAATGAGCAGTTCTTC. It encodes CASSSGTLPHNEQFF. The full variable domain, rest sourced from reference TRBV7-2 and TRBJ2-1, is GAGVSQSPSNKVTEKGKDVELRCDPISGHTALYWYRQSLGQGLEFLIYFQGNSAPDKSGLPSDRFSAERTGGSVSTLTIQRTQQEDSAVYLCASSSGTLPHNEQFFGPGTRLTVL.

The V call is TRBV7-2, the J call TRBJ2-5; 10 bases map to TRBD2. CDR1 is SGHTA and CDR2 is FQGNSA in the germline V gene. This CDR3 contains 15 residues. V shed 3 bases, J shed 5 bases, and the junction held 6 bases outside the gene matches. CDR3 in amino acids: CASSFSGGLGETQYF. The CDR3 nucleotides read TGTGCCAGCAGCTTTAGCGGGGGGTTAGGCGAGACCCAGTACTTC.

This chain joins TRBV19 and TRBJ2-1; 10 bases map to TRBD2. Looked up from germline, CDR1 is LNHDA and CDR2 is SQIVND (reference sequence). CDR3 length: 21 residues. Germline trimming cut 3 bases from V and 3 bases from J; bases unmatched to any gene: 20. This CDR3 reads CASSMAGTALAGAPRYNEQFF. The CDR3 DNA reads TGTGCCAGTAGTATGGCTGGTACGGCGCTAGCGGGGGCCCCTCGCTACAATGAGCAGTTCTTC.

J is TRBJ2-1 and V is TRBV29-1; 8 nucleotides match TRBD1. CDR1 and CDR2 (germline): SQVTM, ANQGSEA. The V and J ends lost 3 bases and 7 bases, in that order; junction bases with no gene match: 11. The CDR3 totals 15 residues. CDR3 protein: CSVDGRGQRVNEQFF. CDR3 bases: TGCAGCGTTGATGGCAGGGGGCAGAGAGTGAATGAGCAGTTCTTC.

This chain joins TRBV15 and TRBJ1-1, with 9 bases matching TRBD1. CDR1 and CDR2 (germline): LNHNV, YYDKDF (reference sequence). Trimming took 2 bases from V and 5 from J; bases not matched to a gene: 6. The CDR3 spans 15 residues. Here the CDR3 reads CATSRSRDRVTEAFF. CDR3 bases: TGTGCCACCAGCAGAAGCCGGGACAGGGTTACTGAAGCTTTCTTT.

This clone was observed once. The J gene is TRBJ2-1, the V gene TRBV29-1; tentatively, D is TRBD1 (5 bases). This CDR3 spans 13 amino acids. From germline, CDR1 is SQVTM and CDR2 ANQGSEA. The DNA of the CDR3 is TGCGCGGCCGTCCCAGGGCGGTACAATGAGCAGTTCTTC. As protein: CAAVPGRYNEQFF.

The rearrangement joins TRBV28 to TRBJ2-6; D is uncertain. The germline V gene encodes CDR1 MDHEN and CDR2 SYDVKM. The V and J ends lost 5 bases and 2 bases respectively, with 10 bases between them. The CDR3 runs to 15 residues. This CDR3 is CASSPPRAGANVLTF. As DNA, the CDR3 is TGTGCCAGCAGTCCCCCCCGTGCTGGGGCCAACGTCCTGACTTTC.

The chain combines TRBV7-2 with TRBJ2-2, with D perhaps given as TRBD1 or TRBD2 (6 bases each). CDR1 is SGHTA and CDR2 is FQGNSA in the germline V gene. This CDR3 is built from 16 residues. V lost 4 bases and J 6 bases, leaving 18 bases between the germline ends. The CDR3 nucleotides are TGTGCCAGCAGCTCTCGGGGGCGGCAGGCCGCCGGGGAGCTGTTTTTT. Its translation is CASSSRGRQAAGELFF.

The chain couples TRBV6-1 to TRBJ1-4, with 9 bases aligning to TRBD1. V lost 6 bases to trimming and J lost 8 bases; unmatched junction nucleotides: 10. Germline V CDR1 and CDR2: MNHNS, SASEGT. The CDR3 extends over 15 amino acids. CDR3 protein: CASSYRQGVGEKLFF. The CDR3, as DNA: TGTGCCAGCAGCTATAGACAGGGGGTGGGGGAAAAACTGTTTTTT.

This clone is a singleton in its sample. V gene TRBV19 combines with J gene TRBJ2-7; D is possibly TRBD2 (5 bases). Germline CDR1 reads LNHDA; CDR2 reads SQIVND (reference sequence). V was clipped by 4 bases and J by 1 base, with 11 bases between them. This CDR3 is 14 amino acids long. CDR3 in amino acids: CASSTSTGSYEQYF. The CDR3 DNA follows: TGTGCCAGTAGTACATCAACGGGGTCCTACGAGCAGTACTTC.

The chain has TRBV15 and TRBJ1-4; the match to TRBD1 covers 7 bases. CDR1 is LNHNV, CDR2 YYDKDF, per germline (reference sequence). After removal of 5 bases from V and 0 bases from J, the junction contained 6 bases not matched to a gene. The CDR3 is made up of 16 amino acids. CDR3 protein: CATSGRQGSTNEKLFF. The DNA for the CDR3 is TGTGCCACCAGCGGACGACAGGGATCAACTAATGAAAAACTGTTTTTT.